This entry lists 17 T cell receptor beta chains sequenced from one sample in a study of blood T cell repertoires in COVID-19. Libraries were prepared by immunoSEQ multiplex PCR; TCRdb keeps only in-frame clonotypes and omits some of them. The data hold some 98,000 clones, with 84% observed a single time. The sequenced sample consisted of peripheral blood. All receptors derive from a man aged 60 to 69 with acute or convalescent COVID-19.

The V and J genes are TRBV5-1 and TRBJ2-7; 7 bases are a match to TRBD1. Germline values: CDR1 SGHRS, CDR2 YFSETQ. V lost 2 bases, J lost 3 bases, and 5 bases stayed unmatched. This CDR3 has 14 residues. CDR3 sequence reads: CASSFAGTDYEQYF. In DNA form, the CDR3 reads TGCGCCAGCAGCTTCGCCGGGACAGACTACGAGCAGTACTTC.

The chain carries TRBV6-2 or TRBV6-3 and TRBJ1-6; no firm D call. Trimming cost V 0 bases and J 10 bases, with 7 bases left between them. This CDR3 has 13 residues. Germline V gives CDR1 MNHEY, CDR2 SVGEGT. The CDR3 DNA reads TGTGCCAGCAGTTACTCGCGGTACTCACCCCTCCACTTT. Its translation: CASSYSRYSPLHF.

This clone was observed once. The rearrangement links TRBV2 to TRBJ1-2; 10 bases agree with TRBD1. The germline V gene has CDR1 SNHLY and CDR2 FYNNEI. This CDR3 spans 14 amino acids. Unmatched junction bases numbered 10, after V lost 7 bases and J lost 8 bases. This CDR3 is CASKKTGGFTGYTF. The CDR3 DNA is TGTGCCAGCAAAAAGACAGGGGGCTTTACGGGCTACACCTTC.

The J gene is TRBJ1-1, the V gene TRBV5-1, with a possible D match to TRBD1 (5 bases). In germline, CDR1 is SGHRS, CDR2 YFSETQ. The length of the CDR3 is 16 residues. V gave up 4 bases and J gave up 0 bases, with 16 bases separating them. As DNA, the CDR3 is TGCGCCAGCAGCCCGGCGGGGGTAGGGATGAACACTGAAGCTTTCTTT. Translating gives CASSPAGVGMNTEAFF.

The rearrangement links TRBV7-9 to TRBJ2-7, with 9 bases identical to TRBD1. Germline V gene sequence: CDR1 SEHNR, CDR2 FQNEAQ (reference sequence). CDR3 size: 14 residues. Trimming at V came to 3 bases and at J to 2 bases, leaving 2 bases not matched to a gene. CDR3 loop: CASSLGQGAYEQYF. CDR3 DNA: TGTGCCAGCAGCTTGGGACAGGGTGCCTACGAGCAGTACTTC.

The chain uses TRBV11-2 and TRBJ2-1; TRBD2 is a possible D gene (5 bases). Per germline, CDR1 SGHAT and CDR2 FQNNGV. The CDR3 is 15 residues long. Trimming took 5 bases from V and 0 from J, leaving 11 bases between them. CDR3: CASSATTLSYNEQFF. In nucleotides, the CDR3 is TGTGCCAGCAGCGCGACTACCCTCTCCTACAATGAGCAGTTCTTC.

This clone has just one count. The CDR3 region is CASSLDSDYGYTF. In DNA, the CDR3 is TGTGCCAGCAGCTTGGACAGTGACTATGGCTACACCTTC. V gene TRBV5-4 combines with J gene TRBJ1-2; unclear D gene. V gave up 0 bases and J gave up 3 bases, with 6 bases separating them. There are 13 residues in the CDR3. CDR1 is SGHNT, CDR2 YYREEE, per germline (reference sequence).

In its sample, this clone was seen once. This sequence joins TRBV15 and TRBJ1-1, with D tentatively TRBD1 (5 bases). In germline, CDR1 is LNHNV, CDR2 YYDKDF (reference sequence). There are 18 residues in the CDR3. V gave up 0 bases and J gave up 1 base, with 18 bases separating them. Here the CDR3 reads CATSRDLRTIRPNTEAFF. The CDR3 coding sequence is TGTGCCACCAGCAGAGATCTCAGGACAATAAGGCCGAACACTGAAGCTTTCTTT.

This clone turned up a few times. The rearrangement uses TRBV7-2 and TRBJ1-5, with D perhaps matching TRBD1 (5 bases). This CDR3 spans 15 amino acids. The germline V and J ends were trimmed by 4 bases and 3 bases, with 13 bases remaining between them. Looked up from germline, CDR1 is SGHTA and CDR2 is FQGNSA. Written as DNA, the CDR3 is TGTGCCAGCAGCTCCCGGGGGATATACAATCAGCCCCAGCATTTT. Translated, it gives CASSSRGIYNQPQHF.

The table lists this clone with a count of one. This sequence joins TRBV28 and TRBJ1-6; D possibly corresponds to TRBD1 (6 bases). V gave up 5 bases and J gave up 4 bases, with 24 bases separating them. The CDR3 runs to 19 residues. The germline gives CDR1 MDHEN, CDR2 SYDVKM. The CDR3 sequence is CASSVFGGLGGDYNSPLHF. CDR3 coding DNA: TGTGCCAGCAGTGTATTCGGGGGCTTGGGAGGGGATTATAATTCACCCCTCCACTTT.

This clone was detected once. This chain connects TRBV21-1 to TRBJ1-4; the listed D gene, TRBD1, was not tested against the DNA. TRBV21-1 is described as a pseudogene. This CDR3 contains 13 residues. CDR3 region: CASSKTGDRKLFF. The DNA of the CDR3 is TGTGCCAGCAGCAAAACAGGGGATAGAAAACTGTTTTTT.

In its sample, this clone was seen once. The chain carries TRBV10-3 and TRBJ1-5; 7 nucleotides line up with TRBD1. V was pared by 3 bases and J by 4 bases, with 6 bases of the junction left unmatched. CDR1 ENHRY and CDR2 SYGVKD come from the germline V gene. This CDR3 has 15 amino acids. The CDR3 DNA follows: TGTGCCATCAGTGACCCCCGGGACAGAAATCAGCCCCAGCATTTT. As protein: CAISDPRDRNQPQHF.

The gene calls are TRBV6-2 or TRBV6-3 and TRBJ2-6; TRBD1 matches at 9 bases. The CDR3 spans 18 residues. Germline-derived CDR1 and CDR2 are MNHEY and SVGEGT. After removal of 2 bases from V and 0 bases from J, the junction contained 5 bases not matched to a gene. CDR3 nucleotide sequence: TGTGCCAGCAGTTACCCGACAGGGGGAGTCTCTGGGGCCAACGTCCTGACTTTC. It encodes CASSYPTGGVSGANVLTF.

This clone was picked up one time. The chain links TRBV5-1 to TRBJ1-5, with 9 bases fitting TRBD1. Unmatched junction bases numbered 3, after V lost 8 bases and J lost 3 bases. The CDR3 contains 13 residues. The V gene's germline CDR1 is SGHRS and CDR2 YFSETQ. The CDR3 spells CASRQGDNQPQHF. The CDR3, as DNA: TGCGCCAGTAGACAGGGGGACAATCAGCCCCAGCATTTT. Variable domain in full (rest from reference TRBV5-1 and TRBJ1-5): KAGVTQTPRYLIKTRGQQVTLSCSPISGHRSVSWYQQTPGQGLQFLFEYFSETQRNKGNFPGRFSGRQFSNSRSEMNVSTLELGDSALYLCASRQGDNQPQHFGDGTRLSIL.

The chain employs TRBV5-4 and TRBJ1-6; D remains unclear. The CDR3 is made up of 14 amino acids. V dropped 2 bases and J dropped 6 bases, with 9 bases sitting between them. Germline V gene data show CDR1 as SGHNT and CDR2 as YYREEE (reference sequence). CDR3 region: CASSLAGSNSPLHF. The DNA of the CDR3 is TGTGCCAGCAGCTTAGCCGGGAGTAATTCACCCCTCCACTTT.

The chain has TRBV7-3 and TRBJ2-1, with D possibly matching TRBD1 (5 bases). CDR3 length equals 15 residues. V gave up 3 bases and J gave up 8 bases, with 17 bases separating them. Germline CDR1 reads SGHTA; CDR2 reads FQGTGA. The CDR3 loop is CASSFQGMESDEQFF. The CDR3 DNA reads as TGTGCCAGCAGCTTCCAGGGCATGGAGAGTGATGAGCAGTTCTTC.

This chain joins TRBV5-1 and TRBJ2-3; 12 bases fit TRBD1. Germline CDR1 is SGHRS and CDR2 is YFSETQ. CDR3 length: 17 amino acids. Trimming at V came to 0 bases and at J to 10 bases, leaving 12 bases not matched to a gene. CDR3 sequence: CASSLAPGQGAPRAQYF. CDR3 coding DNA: TGCGCCAGCAGCTTGGCCCCGGGACAGGGGGCCCCCCGGGCGCAGTATTTT. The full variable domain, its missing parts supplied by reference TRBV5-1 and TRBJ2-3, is KAGVTQTPRYLIKTRGQQVTLSCSPISGHRSVSWYQQTPGQGLQFLFEYFSETQRNKGNFPGRFSGRQFSNSRSEMNVSTLELGDSALYLCASSLAPGQGAPRAQYFGPGTRLTVL.